Each of the 17 T cell receptor beta chains below was sequenced from the same sample in a study of T cells in Graves' hyperthyroidism and ophthalmopathy. From RNA transcripts, TCR beta CDR3 regions were amplified. The TCR CDR3 first-round RT-PCR relied on the HTBI primer set. TCRdb used MiXCR to reprocess the multiplex PCR reads, holding one entry per CDR3 protein. The sample records more than 650,000 distinct CDR3 sequences, 12% to 15% being singletons. Sample: blood. These receptors originate from a woman aged 18-35 years with Graves' hyperthyroidism.

The V and J genes are TRBV20-1 and TRBJ2-3, with D perhaps being TRBD1 or TRBD2 (6 bases each). Germline CDR1 is DFQATT and CDR2 is SNEGSKA (reference sequence). The ends were cut back, 0 bases at V and 2 bases at J, with 12 bases in the middle. The CDR3 has 15 amino acids. The CDR3, as DNA: TGCAGTGCTAGAGATTTTAGGGGGGACACAGATACGCAGTATTTT. Translation: CSARDFRGDTDTQYF.

Only a few counts were recorded for this clonotype. This sequence joins TRBV20-1 and TRBJ2-3; 7 positions match TRBD2. This CDR3 has 16 residues. With 6 bases clipped from V and 0 bases from J, the junction kept 12 bases outside the gene matches. Germline V CDR1 and CDR2: DFQATT, SNEGSKA (reference sequence). CDR3 region: CSANHRLAVSTDTQYF. In nucleotides, the CDR3 is TGCAGTGCCAACCATCGACTAGCAGTAAGCACAGATACGCAGTATTTT.

The chain uses TRBV10-3 and TRBJ2-5; TRBD1 aligns across 9 bases. The J segment lost 5 bases and the V segment lost 8 bases, leaving 9 bases of the junction unmatched. Germline CDR1 reads ENHRY; CDR2 reads SYGVKD. The CDR3 spans 14 residues. The CDR3 DNA reads TGTGCCATCGGGGGAACCGGGACAGGGGAGACCCAGTACTTC. Translation: CAIGGTGTGETQYF.

This clonotype was recorded many times. V is TRBV20-1 and J is TRBJ2-2; unclear D gene. The CDR3 is made up of 12 amino acids. Germline loops: CDR1 DFQATT, CDR2 SNEGSKA (reference sequence). Trimming stripped 6 bases from V and 4 bases from J, with 9 bases between. CDR3 sequence reads: CSALDGTGELFF. CDR3 nucleotides: TGCAGTGCCCTGGACGGCACCGGGGAGCTGTTTTTT.

The table lists this clonotype with many counts. As DNA, the CDR3 is TGTGCCAGTCTGGTCGGGGGCGAAGTTACTGAAGCTTTCTTT. This codes for CASLVGGEVTEAFF. The V and J genes are TRBV28 and TRBJ1-1, with a weak D call TRBD1 (6 bases). The CDR3 spans 14 residues. V lost 9 bases and J lost 5, with 19 bases in between. Germline V gene sequence: CDR1 MDHEN, CDR2 SYDVKM. Combining the CDR3 with reference TRBV28 and TRBJ1-1 gives the whole variable domain DVKVTQSSRYLVKRTGEKVFLECVQDMDHENMFWYRQDPGLGLRLIYFSYDVKMKEKGDIPEGYSVSREKKERFSLILESASTNQTSMYLCASLVGGEVTEAFFGQGTRLTVV.

J is TRBJ2-1 and V is TRBV4-2, with D possibly being TRBD2 (6 bases). CDR1 LGHNA and CDR2 YNFKEQ come from the germline V gene. V gave up 0 bases and J gave up 0 bases, with 18 bases separating them. The CDR3 has 19 amino acids. CDR3 sequence: CASSQDHGTLGSSYNEQFF. The CDR3 DNA is TGTGCCAGCAGCCAAGATCACGGGACTCTGGGTAGCTCCTACAATGAGCAGTTCTTC.

V is TRBV7-2 and J is TRBJ1-6; D is possibly TRBD1 (5 bases). The V gene's germline CDR1 is SGHTA and CDR2 FQGNSA. The length of the CDR3 is 13 residues. The V end was cut by 4 bases, the J end by 10 bases, with 11 bases between. The CDR3 nucleotides are TGTGCCAGCAGCTCGCACCGGGACTCACCCCTCCACTTT. This gives the protein CASSSHRDSPLHF.

V is TRBV29-1 and J is TRBJ2-7; D gene uncertain. The CDR3 runs to 12 residues. V lost 4 bases to trimming and J lost 3 bases, with 10 bases between them. CDR1 and CDR2 (germline): SQVTM, ANQGSEA. The CDR3 nucleotides are TGCAGCGTTGGACCTCGTCTCTACGAGCAGTACTTC. Residues: CSVGPRLYEQYF.

The sample holds many counts of this clonotype. The rearrangement links TRBV28 to TRBJ1-5; a possible D gene is TRBD1 (6 bases). Trimming took off 3 bases at V and 6 bases at J, with 12 bases between the two ends. There are 14 residues in the CDR3. CDR1 and CDR2 (germline): MDHEN, SYDVKM. The CDR3 protein is CASSFWGLSQPQHF. DNA of the CDR3: TGTGCCAGCAGTTTCTGGGGGCTAAGTCAGCCCCAGCATTTT.

This clonotype was recorded a few times. The chain recombines TRBV15 with TRBJ1-2; D is perhaps TRBD1 (6 bases). CDR1 and CDR2 (germline): LNHNV, YYDKDF (reference sequence). The CDR3 totals 17 residues. The ends were cut back, 5 bases at V and 3 bases at J, with 22 bases in the middle. This CDR3 is CATSPNFRGQEDYGYTF. The DNA of the CDR3 is TGTGCCACCAGCCCCAACTTTCGGGGGCAGGAGGACTATGGCTACACCTTC.

This clonotype was counted many times. The chain recombines TRBV11-1 with TRBJ2-3; D possibly corresponds to TRBD2 (6 bases). Germline V gene lookup returns CDR1 SGHAT and CDR2 FQDESV (reference sequence). The CDR3 has 15 residues. V was trimmed by 4 bases and J by 1 base, leaving 12 bases between them. In DNA, the CDR3 is TGTGCCAGCAGCTCCGGGGGACTCGGCACAGATACGCAGTATTTT. Residues: CASSSGGLGTDTQYF.

This clonotype occurred a few times. V is TRBV5-1 and J is TRBJ2-7, with D unresolved. This CDR3 has 14 amino acids. Germline V gene lookup returns CDR1 SGHRS and CDR2 YFSETQ. V lost 3 bases and J 5 bases, leaving 15 bases between the germline ends. The CDR3, as DNA: TGCGCCAGCAGCTGGGGTTCCGTCGTCGACGAGCAGTACTTC. This codes for CASSWGSVVDEQYF.

This clonotype was recorded many times. The rearrangement links TRBV12-3 or TRBV12-4 to TRBJ2-1; the match to TRBD2 covers 7 bases. The CDR3 totals 15 residues. The V and J ends lost 3 bases and 6 bases, in that order; junction bases with no gene match: 8. CDR3 region: CASSLGLPEGNEQFF. The CDR3 DNA sequence: TGTGCCAGCAGTTTGGGACTACCCGAGGGCAATGAGCAGTTCTTC.

This clonotype was counted only a few times. The chain employs TRBV9 and TRBJ1-1; TRBD1 matches 11 bases. The germline V gene has CDR1 SGDLS and CDR2 YYNGEE. The CDR3 spans 16 residues. Trimming cost V 4 bases and J 6 bases; bases outside gene matches: 11. The CDR3 loop reads CASSPLDRGRVSEAFF. The CDR3 nucleotides read TGTGCCAGCAGCCCGCTGGACAGGGGGCGAGTTTCTGAAGCTTTCTTT.

This clonotype showed up many times. The chain joins TRBV28 to TRBJ2-1; 9 bases fit TRBD1. After removal of 5 bases from V and 6 bases from J, the junction contained 14 bases not matched to a gene. The germline V gene has CDR1 MDHEN and CDR2 SYDVKM. The CDR3 runs 17 residues. The CDR3 protein is CASSTRGYRGQRNEQFF. The CDR3 DNA is TGTGCCAGCAGTACAAGGGGATACAGGGGGCAGCGCAATGAGCAGTTCTTC.

This clonotype came up many times. Since a much larger clone is just one base distant, this may be a read error. The J gene is TRBJ1-5, the V gene TRBV12-3 or TRBV12-4, with a tentative D call TRBD1 (5 bases). The CDR3 totals 12 residues. V was pared by 4 bases and J by 6 bases, with 7 bases between. The CDR3 loop is CASSSGIQPQHF. The CDR3 nucleotides read TGTGCCAGCAGTTCAGGGATTCAGCCCCAGCATTTT.

This chain links TRBV19 with TRBJ2-2; 9 positions agree with TRBD2. The CDR3 sequence is 18 residues long. Germline values: CDR1 LNHDA, CDR2 SQIVND (reference sequence). V lost 3 bases, J lost 4 bases, and 12 bases stayed unmatched. CDR3 DNA: TGTGCCAGTAGTATGACAGCGGGAGGACTGGGAGGCACCGGGGAGCTGTTTTTT. The encoded protein is CASSMTAGGLGGTGELFF.